The 22 T cell receptor beta chains below all came from one sample that was sequenced in a study of beta chain features in type 1 diabetes. Study-wide findings and caveats: There was a moderate but significant shortening of TCRB CDR3s in all four CD4+ subsets of Type 1 diabetes patients.

Which antigens these TCRs recognize remains unknown. The study reverse transcribed the entire isolated RNA, so it sequenced expressed TCRB transcripts. TCRdb's table, derived via immunoSEQ multiplex PCR, lists solely in-frame clones and lacks some. The profile shows some 280,000 clones, 13% to 15% of them singletons. The sample comprised naive CD4+ T cells from blood. These TCRs come from a man aged 30 to 39 with type 1 diabetes.

The chain joins TRBV5-4 to TRBJ2-7; D is unclear. Per germline, CDR1 SGHNT and CDR2 YYREEE (reference sequence). Trimming removed 0 bases from V and 0 bases from J, with 7 bases in between. The CDR3 runs to 14 residues. The CDR3 coding sequence is TGTGCCAGCAGCTTGGTCCACGGCTCCTACGAGCAGTACTTC. Translating gives CASSLVHGSYEQYF.

This clone was seen more than once but under ten times. The V call is TRBV5-1, the J call TRBJ2-7, with D hard to call. V lost 0 bases and J 3 bases, leaving 10 bases between the germline ends. This CDR3 is built from 14 residues. The germline V gene encodes CDR1 SGHRS and CDR2 YFSETQ. CDR3 sequence reads: CASSLGAGDYEQYF. CDR3 in DNA: TGCGCCAGCAGCTTGGGGGCTGGCGACTACGAGCAGTACTTC.

The chain carries TRBV27 and TRBJ2-3, with D maybe TRBD1 (5 bases). CDR3 length equals 14 residues. CDR1 is MNHEY, CDR2 SMNVEV, per germline (reference sequence). Trimming left V 6 bases short and J 7 bases short, with 17 bases between. Written as DNA, the CDR3 is TGTGCCAGCAGGAACGGCGACAGCTACAATACGCAGTATTTT. This codes for CASRNGDSYNTQYF.

The table lists this clone with a few counts. The rearrangement links TRBV11-2 to TRBJ2-5; the match to TRBD2 covers 9 bases. Germline V gene sequence: CDR1 SGHAT, CDR2 FQNNGV. With 4 bases clipped from V and 4 bases from J, the junction kept 7 bases outside the gene matches. CDR3 length: 15 amino acids. CDR3 bases: TGTGCCAGCAGCTCCATAGCGGGAGTTCCAGAGACCCAGTACTTC. Translated, it gives CASSSIAGVPETQYF.

V gene TRBV15 combines with J gene TRBJ2-2; tentative D call: TRBD2 (6 bases). This CDR3 comprises 17 residues. The V end was cut by 4 bases, the J end by 1 base, with 16 bases between. Germline CDR1 and CDR2: LNHNV and YYDKDF (reference sequence). This CDR3 reads CATSNYPWRENTGELFF. As DNA, the CDR3 is TGTGCCACCAGCAATTACCCTTGGAGGGAGAACACCGGGGAGCTGTTTTTT.

This clone was recorded a few times. J is TRBJ1-5 and V is TRBV10-3; D unresolved. From germline, CDR1 is ENHRY and CDR2 SYGVKD. V lost 4 bases and J 3 bases, leaving 13 bases between the germline ends. There are 15 residues in the CDR3. CDR3 sequence reads: CAISASDGYNQPQHF. As DNA, the CDR3 is TGTGCCATCAGTGCGAGCGACGGTTACAATCAGCCCCAGCATTTT.

The rearrangement links TRBV30 to TRBJ2-2; maybe TRBD2 (6 bases). This CDR3 region has 18 residues. Germline V gene lookup returns CDR1 GTSNPN and CDR2 SVGIG (reference sequence). V lost 8 bases and J 2 bases, leaving 27 bases between the germline ends. The CDR3 DNA follows: TGTGCCCGTGGGGACTGGGGGAGGTTCACCCCAAACACCGGGGAGCTGTTTTTT. This gives the protein CARGDWGRFTPNTGELFF.

This chain uses TRBV5-1 with TRBJ2-5; TRBD1 agrees at 10 bases. Trimming took 1 base from V and 5 from J; bases not matched to a gene: 2. There are 14 residues in the CDR3. Germline CDR1 reads SGHRS; CDR2 reads YFSETQ. CDR3 bases: TGCGCCAGCAGCTTGCGACAGGGGGCCGAGACCCAGTACTTC. As protein: CASSLRQGAETQYF.

In this sample, this clone turned up a few times. The chain joins TRBV2 to TRBJ2-1; D not resolved. Trimming cost V 2 bases and J 8 bases, with 4 bases left between them. This CDR3 spans 11 amino acids. CDR1 SNHLY and CDR2 FYNNEI come from the germline V gene. The CDR3 here is CASSELYEQFF. The CDR3 DNA is TGTGCCAGCAGTGAACTCTATGAGCAGTTCTTC.

CDR3: CASSFRRESYEQYF. CDR3 nucleotide sequence: TGTGCCAGCAGCTTTCGGCGGGAGTCCTACGAGCAGTACTTC. The J gene is TRBJ2-7, the V gene TRBV7-8; 7 bases are shared with TRBD2. Germline V gene data show CDR1 as SGHVS and CDR2 as FQNEAQ. CDR3 length: 14 amino acids. The V gene end was trimmed by 3 bases and the J gene end by 1 base; junction bases not matched to a gene: 3.

The rearrangement uses TRBV28 and TRBJ1-2; no firm D call. V lost 5 bases, J lost 5 bases, and 9 bases lay in between. CDR1 and CDR2 from the germline V gene are MDHEN and SYDVKM. This CDR3 has 12 residues. The CDR3 region is CASSTTIYGYTF. Written as DNA, the CDR3 is TGTGCCAGCAGTACTACGATATATGGCTACACCTTC.

V usage is TRBV28 and J usage is TRBJ1-5, with unresolved D. Germline CDR1 MDHEN, CDR2 SYDVKM. This CDR3 contains 16 residues. Trimming took off 4 bases at V and 6 bases at J, with 19 bases between the two ends. The CDR3 nucleotides read TGTGCCAGCAGTTCCCGTTCTCTTGCGGGAACTCAGCCCCAGCATTTT. It yields the protein CASSSRSLAGTQPQHF.

This clone was recorded a few times. The chain is built from TRBV7-9 and TRBJ1-5, with 8 nucleotides matching TRBD1. V lost 5 bases, J lost 2 bases, and 8 bases stayed unmatched. Germline-derived CDR1 and CDR2 are SEHNR and FQNEAQ (reference sequence). This CDR3 contains 16 residues. CDR3 loop: CASSHFGTGGNQPQHF. CDR3 nucleotides: TGTGCCAGCAGCCACTTCGGGACAGGCGGCAATCAGCCCCAGCATTTT.

This clone was detected a few times. The rearrangement joins TRBV28 to TRBJ2-5; 9 bases map to TRBD1. J was trimmed by 1 base and V by 6 bases; bases with no gene match: 0. CDR3 length: 13 amino acids. The germline V gene encodes CDR1 MDHEN and CDR2 SYDVKM. As DNA, the CDR3 is TGTGCCAGCAGGACAGGGGGCCAAGAGACCCAGTACTTC. It codes for CASRTGGQETQYF.

There are a few counts of this clone. The chain links TRBV7-2 to TRBJ1-3, with unresolved D. The germline CDR1 and CDR2 sequences are SGHTA and FQGNSA. V lost 3 bases, J lost 0 bases, and 15 bases lay in between. This CDR3 is 17 amino acids long. In nucleotides, the CDR3 is TGTGCCAGCAGCTTCGGTCTTAGGAGGGACTCTGGAAACACCATATATTTT. Encoded protein: CASSFGLRRDSGNTIYF.

This clone was counted between two and nine times. This chain uses TRBV14 with TRBJ1-1, with D hard to call. Germline V gene data show CDR1 as SGHDN and CDR2 as FVKESK. This CDR3 has 12 residues. V lost 6 bases and J lost 5, with 10 bases in between. The CDR3 loop reads CASSHGRTEAFF. DNA for the CDR3: TGTGCCAGCAGTCACGGGAGGACTGAAGCTTTCTTT.

This clone has a handful of counts. The chain has TRBV7-2 and TRBJ2-1; D perhaps matches TRBD2 (6 bases). Germline-derived CDR1 and CDR2 are SGHTA and FQGNSA. V lost 4 bases to trimming and J lost 0 bases, with 10 bases between them. The CDR3 loop spans 15 amino acids. In DNA form, the CDR3 reads TGTGCCAGCAGCTGGGACGGGAGCTCCTACAATGAGCAGTTCTTC. Its protein product is CASSWDGSSYNEQFF.

Here the CDR3 reads CSVTGGGADYGYTF. CDR3 DNA sequence: TGCAGCGTCACGGGAGGAGGTGCGGACTATGGCTACACCTTC. The chain couples TRBV29-1 to TRBJ1-2; no clear D gene. Germline V lookup: CDR1 SQVTM, CDR2 ANQGSEA. The CDR3 length is 14 residues. V was pared by 6 bases and J by 3 bases, with 17 bases between.

The chain links TRBV27 to TRBJ2-1, with a weak D call TRBD2 (6 bases). Germline loops: CDR1 MNHEY, CDR2 SMNVEV (reference sequence). This CDR3 has 12 residues. The ends were cut back, 5 bases at V and 12 bases at J, with 14 bases in the middle. This CDR3 is CASSTGGKGQFF. The CDR3 DNA is TGTGCCAGCAGTACGGGCGGGAAGGGGCAGTTCTTC.

This clone was picked up a small number of times. This chain uses TRBV5-6 with TRBJ2-1, with 7 bases identical to TRBD2. The CDR3 is made up of 16 amino acids. Germline trimming cut 0 bases from V and 6 bases from J; bases unmatched to any gene: 9. The V gene's germline CDR1 is SGHDT and CDR2 YYEEEE. This CDR3 reads CASSLGGGSISNEQFF. Here the CDR3 DNA reads TGTGCCAGCAGCTTGGGTGGCGGGAGTATTTCCAATGAGCAGTTCTTC. The full variable domain, with the rest looked up from reference TRBV5-6 and TRBJ2-1, is DAGVTQSPTHLIKTRGQQVTLRCSPKSGHDTVSWYQQALGQGPQFIFQYYEEEERQRGNFPDRFSGHQFPNYSSELNVNALLLGDSALYLCASSLGGGSISNEQFFGPGTRLTVL.

The V call is TRBV11-2, the J call TRBJ2-1; D is perhaps TRBD2 (6 bases). The CDR3 extends over 14 amino acids. Germline V gene data show CDR1 as SGHAT and CDR2 as FQNNGV. V was pared by 4 bases and J by 4 bases, with 11 bases between. The CDR3 protein is CASSSGREYNEQFF. The CDR3 nucleotides read TGTGCCAGCAGCTCAGGCCGGGAGTACAATGAGCAGTTCTTC. The whole variable domain, remainder taken from reference TRBV11-2 and TRBJ2-1, is EAGVAQSPRYKIIEKRQSVAFWCNPISGHATLYWYQQILGQGPKLLIQFQNNGVVDDSQLPKDRFSAERLKGVDSTLKIQPAKLEDSAVYLCASSSGREYNEQFFGPGTRLTVL.

A few counts support this clone. The chain combines TRBV6-6 with TRBJ2-1; D is undetermined. V lost 2 bases to trimming and J lost 9 bases, with 17 bases between them. This CDR3 is 15 amino acids long. Germline V CDR1 and CDR2: MNHNY, SVGAGI (reference sequence). The CDR3 bases are TGTGCCAGCAGTTACCTGGGCACAACCTCAAGTGAGCAGTTCTTC. As protein: CASSYLGTTSSEQFF.